The T cell receptor (beta chain) under discussion was sequenced for a study of blood T cell repertoires in COVID-19. Per the study methods: By means of reference gene primer amplification, nucleated cell counts were estimated. The protocol was immunoSEQ multiplex PCR, while the TCRdb copy is restricted to in-frame clones and leaves out a portion. V and J calls and clone size follow that table, whereas D and trimming were derived from the DNA. This sample has about 210,000 clones, with around three quarters found just once. The sample was peripheral blood. The origin of this receptor is a woman between 65 and 79 years old with acute or convalescent COVID-19.

The CDR3 loop is CAWSVVPRPGADTQYF. Here the CDR3 DNA reads TGTGCCTGGAGTGTAGTCCCCAGGCCAGGGGCAGATACGCAGTATTTT. The chain joins TRBV30 to TRBJ2-3, with D possibly being TRBD1 (6 bases). This CDR3 is built from 16 residues. Germline CDR1 is GTSNPN and CDR2 is SVGIG (reference sequence). Trimming shortened V by 0 bases and J by 4 bases, and 17 bases separated the two germline ends.